The clone carrying this TCR beta chain occurred a few times. Its antigen is not identified. Reverse transcription of all isolated RNA meant that expressed TCRB transcripts were sequenced. The method was immunoSEQ multiplex PCR; TCRdb's version includes in-frame clones alone and lacks a portion of them. The sample yields approximately 400,000 clones, around 15% seen once. The data belong to a study of beta chain features in type 1 diabetes. About the study: The examined sorted cells totaled 85 million to 120 million across samples.

The authors obtained over 95% purity in all sorted populations. Regarding the study as a whole: When VDJ junctions were examined, type 1 diabetes patients showed fewer insertions and more deletions.

This CDR3 comprises 14 residues. Germline values: CDR1 MNHNY, CDR2 SVGAGI (reference sequence). The V gene end was trimmed by 5 bases and the J gene end by 3 bases; junction bases not matched to a gene: 3. The chain is built from TRBV6-6 and TRBJ2-7; 11 nucleotides agree with TRBD2. Sequencing input: naive CD4+ T cells from blood. The source of this sequence is a woman aged 18-30 years in good health. The CDR3 reads CASSRTSGLYEQYF. In DNA form, the CDR3 reads TGTGCCAGCAGTAGGACTAGCGGGCTCTACGAGCAGTACTTC.